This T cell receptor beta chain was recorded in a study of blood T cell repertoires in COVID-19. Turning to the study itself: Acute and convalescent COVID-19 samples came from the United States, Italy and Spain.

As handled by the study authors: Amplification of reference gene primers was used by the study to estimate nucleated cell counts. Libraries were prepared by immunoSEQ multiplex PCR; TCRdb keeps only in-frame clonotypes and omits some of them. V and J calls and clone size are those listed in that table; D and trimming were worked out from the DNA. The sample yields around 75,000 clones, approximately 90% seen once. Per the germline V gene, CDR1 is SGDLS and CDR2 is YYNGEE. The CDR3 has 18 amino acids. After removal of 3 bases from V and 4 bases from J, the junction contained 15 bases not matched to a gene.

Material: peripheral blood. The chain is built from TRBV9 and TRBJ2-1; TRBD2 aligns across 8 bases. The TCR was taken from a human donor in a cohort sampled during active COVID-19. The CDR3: CASSGPKLTSGYYNEQFF. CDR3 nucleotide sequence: TGTGCCAGCAGCGGACCCAAACTTACTAGCGGATATTACAATGAGCAGTTCTTC.